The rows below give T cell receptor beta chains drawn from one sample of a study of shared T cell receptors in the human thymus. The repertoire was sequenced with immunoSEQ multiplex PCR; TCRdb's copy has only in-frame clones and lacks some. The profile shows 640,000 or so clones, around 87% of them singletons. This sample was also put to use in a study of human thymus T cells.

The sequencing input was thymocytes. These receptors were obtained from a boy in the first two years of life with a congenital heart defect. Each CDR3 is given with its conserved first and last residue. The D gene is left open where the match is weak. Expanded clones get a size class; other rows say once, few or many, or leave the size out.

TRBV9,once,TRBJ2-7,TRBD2,TGTGCCAGCAGCGTAGGGCACCCGGCGGGAGGCCACGAGCAGTACTTC,CASSVGHPAGGHEQYF
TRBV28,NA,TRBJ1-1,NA,TGTGCCAGCAGTCCAGGGTTCTGGAACACTGAAGCTTTCTTT,CASSPGFWNTEAFF
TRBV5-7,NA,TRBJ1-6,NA,TGTGCCAGCAGCTTGCTCAGCTCCTATAATTCACCCCTCCACTTT,CASSLLSSYNSPLHF
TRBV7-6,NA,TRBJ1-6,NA,TGTGCCAGCAGCCTCAGGGATTCACCCCTCCACTTT,CASSLRDSPLHF
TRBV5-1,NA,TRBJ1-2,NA,TGCGCCAGCAGCATTGCGCCAGGGGACCTATATGGCTACACCTTC,CASSIAPGDLYGYTF
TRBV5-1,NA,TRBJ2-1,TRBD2,TGCGCCAGCACAGCGGGGAGAAATCTGGGACCCTACAATGAGCAGCTCTTC,CASTAGRNLGPYNEQLF
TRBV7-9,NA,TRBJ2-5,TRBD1,TGTGCCAGCAGCTTAGTTGACAGGGGGCGGGAGACCCAGTACTTC,CASSLVDRGRETQYF
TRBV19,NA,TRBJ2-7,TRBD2,TGTGCCAGTAGTGCCGGCGGCGGGAGTACCTACGAGCAGTACTTC,CASSAGGGSTYEQYF
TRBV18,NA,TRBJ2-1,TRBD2,TGTGCCAGCTCACCACCGGGACTAGCGGGAGGGCCAACCTACAATGAGCAGTTCTTC,CASSPPGLAGGPTYNEQFF
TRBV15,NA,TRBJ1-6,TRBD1,TGTGCCACCAGAGAAATCCAGACAGGGGTTAATTCACCCCTCCACTTT,CATREIQTGVNSPLHF
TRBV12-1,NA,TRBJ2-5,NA,TGTGCCAGCGGGCATCCAGGGACACAAGAGACCCAGTACTTC,CASGHPGTQETQYF
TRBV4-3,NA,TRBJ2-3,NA,TGCGCCAGCAGCCCCCCCGGGGCCCGGGAGCCAGATACGCAGTATTTT,CASSPPGAREPDTQYF
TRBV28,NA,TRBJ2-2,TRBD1,TGTGCCAGCAGTTCTGACAGGGGGAGGCCCGGGGAGCTGTTTTTT,CASSSDRGRPGELFF
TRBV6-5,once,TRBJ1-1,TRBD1,TGTGCCAGCAGTTACCTGACAGGGGTCCACACTGAAGCTTTCTTT,CASSYLTGVHTEAFF
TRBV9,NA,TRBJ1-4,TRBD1,TGTGCCAGCAGCGTAGGCAGGGGGCGAGAAAAACTGTTTTTT,CASSVGRGREKLFF
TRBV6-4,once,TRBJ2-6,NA,TGTGCCAGCAGGAGTGGGGCCAACGTCCTGACTTTC,CASRSGANVLTF
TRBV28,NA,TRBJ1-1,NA,TGTGCCAGCAGTTCTCCTATGAACACTGAAGCTTTCTTT,CASSSPMNTEAFF
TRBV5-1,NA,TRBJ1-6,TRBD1,TGCGCCAGCAGCTGGGACCTACAGGGGGCAGGATCCTATAATTCACCCCTCCACTTT,CASSWDLQGAGSYNSPLHF